The rows below give T cell receptor beta chains drawn from one sample of a study. Each CDR3 protein gets one entry after TCRdb re-called the 5' RACE reads with MiXCR. This sample carries 50,000 to 60,000 distinct CDR3 sequences, around 21% of them seen once, and the ten largest clones take 3.2%. The source material was tumor-infiltrating Tregs sorted from the breast tumor. The receptors come from a female donor with breast cancer. The conserved cysteine and the conserved F or W are not part of the CDR3 here. Not all rows give a size; the values are once, few, many and, for expanded clones, a class.

v_gene,abundance,j_gene,CDR3aa
TRBV4-1,many,TRBJ2-1,ASSPTAGAEQF
TRBV6-1,once,TRBJ1-2,ASKEDMETYGNT
TRBV12-3/TRBV12-4,many,TRBJ2-2,ASSPMLAGSTGELF
TRBV20-1,NA,TRBJ2-1,SAELGDEQF
TRBV6-2/TRBV6-3,few,TRBJ1-5,ASSYQSFQPQH
TRBV6-5,few,TRBJ2-2,ASAYRGGGARELF
TRBV29-1,NA,TRBJ1-1,SVAPQIEAF
TRBV7-2,NA,TRBJ2-5,ASSAIQGIGETQY
TRBV6-6,NA,TRBJ1-6,ASSYDSPLH
TRBV7-9,many,TRBJ2-7,ASTVGYEQY
TRBV3-1,once,TRBJ1-2,ASSQTTANYGYT
TRBV28,many,TRBJ1-1,ASSPPQSGTEAF
TRBV5-6,NA,TRBJ2-1,ASSLSGRSYNEQF
TRBV7-8,many,TRBJ2-3,ASSLRTVLTYQY
TRBV6-5,few,TRBJ1-4,ASTPTRDTFNEKLF
TRBV5-1,NA,TRBJ2-7,ASTPQGSTYEQY
TRBV2,NA,TRBJ1-5,ASSAFVGNGNQPQH
TRBV6-4,few,TRBJ2-2,ASSKQGTKNTGELF
TRBV4-1,NA,TRBJ2-1,ASSQDPGGLREQF
TRBV5-1,many,TRBJ1-1,ASSLEGVPRAF
TRBV28,many,TRBJ2-7,ASSLIRPYEQY
TRBV7-3,NA,TRBJ1-1,ASSTAPGDEAF
TRBV5-1,NA,TRBJ2-1,ASSFTGGSYNEQF
TRBV7-6,many,TRBJ2-3,ASSLQTPTDTQY
TRBV3-1,few,TRBJ2-5,ASSQAGVVETQY
TRBV10-1,few,TRBJ2-3,ASSEKGRVADTQY
TRBV2,NA,TRBJ2-3,ASTPTGRTDTQY
TRBV12-5,NA,TRBJ2-3,ASGLDTWTGSGTDTQY
TRBV20-1,NA,TRBJ1-6,SARITRGAPLH
TRBV6-1,many,TRBJ1-2,ASSVGSYGYT
TRBV3-1,few,TRBJ2-1,ASSYILAGGGEQF
TRBV7-2,few,TRBJ2-2,ASSLWPLGGVGGELF
TRBV6-1,NA,TRBJ2-7,ASSAPGLGSYEQC
TRBV5-1,many,TRBJ2-7,ASASGSKNEQY
TRBV6-1,NA,TRBJ2-5,ASSPSGDGQY
TRBV6-5,few,TRBJ2-6,ASGPDRVYMAGANVLT
TRBV4-1,few,TRBJ1-6,ASSQVLRGRGNSPLH
TRBV5-1,few,TRBJ2-7,ASSRPGQDEQY
TRBV7-2,many,TRBJ1-2,ASNLDRWYGYT
TRBV5-1,many,TRBJ2-7,ASSLIGQGSLYEQY
TRBV6-1,NA,TRBJ1-2,ASRDRGHEGRYGYT
TRBV24-1,few,TRBJ2-1,ATSDPGTSINEQF
TRBV7-2,many,TRBJ1-1,ASSMTQGWNTEAF
TRBV18,few,TRBJ1-5,ASSPGSDQPQH
TRBV7-6,few,TRBJ2-3,ASSYPRTGTDTQY
TRBV5-1,few,TRBJ2-7,ASTYNAGGYEQY
TRBV7-9,few,TRBJ1-1,ASSLEWTGEAF
TRBV5-1,few,TRBJ2-5,ASSLGLISGEETQY
TRBV20-1,many,TRBJ2-1,SATLAAARNYNEQF
TRBV20-1,few,TRBJ1-5,SARLNLWQPQH
TRBV6-5,NA,TRBJ1-1,ASSYVSGRTEAF
TRBV4-1,few,TRBJ2-2,ASSQEGRPGELF
TRBV2,few,TRBJ1-5,ASKQGVGNQPQH
TRBV7-8,NA,TRBJ2-5,ASSFGQETQY
TRBV4-2,many,TRBJ2-7,ASSQDTFSYEQY
TRBV2,NA,TRBJ2-7,ASTGTGDSEQY
TRBV29-1,few,TRBJ2-7,SVEGSSYEQY
TRBV20-1,few,TRBJ2-2,SAREPSGHTGELF
TRBV10-3,NA,TRBJ2-7,AIAGSSYEQY